A selection of T cell receptor beta chains follows, all from one sample in a study of T-cell memory formation after mild COVID-19. MiXCR, applied by TCRdb to the 5' RACE reads, yields one record per CDR3 protein. This sample has about 350,000 distinct CDR3 sequences, with roughly 13% found just once. Sequenced input: PBMCs or a T cell subset sorted from them (not recorded which). These receptors were collected from a man aged 18-30 years who had mild COVID-19 (a few samples of this study predate the infection). Cell type and time point are not known. CDR3s leave out the opening cysteine and the closing phenylalanine or tryptophan. Fields, in order: V gene, CDR3 protein.

V gene: TRBV6-5
CDR3 protein: ASSLLAVGNEQF

V gene: TRBV30
CDR3 protein: AWSVLGFHEQY

V gene: TRBV2
CDR3 protein: ASSEMTASVGNGELF

V gene: TRBV10-3
CDR3 protein: AISGRAGGSGYT

V gene: TRBV15
CDR3 protein: ATSLTGLYGYT

V gene: TRBV29-1
CDR3 protein: SASEGTNTEAF

V gene: TRBV20-1
CDR3 protein: SARDSGTSGNPGTDTQY

V gene: TRBV7-9
CDR3 protein: ASRPTRQVRTYNEQF

V gene: TRBV12-3/TRBV12-4
CDR3 protein: ASRDREGNTEAF

V gene: TRBV10-1
CDR3 protein: ASSSGQGSWGYT

V gene: TRBV5-1
CDR3 protein: ASSPDREKGYT

V gene: TRBV30
CDR3 protein: AWNMGQGKGEQY

V gene: TRBV4-3
CDR3 protein: ASSQSSGGVWNEQF

V gene: TRBV4-1
CDR3 protein: ASSQAWTGSSGANVLT

V gene: TRBV6-1
CDR3 protein: ASSERWMNSPLH

V gene: TRBV7-3
CDR3 protein: ASRNSSGLLGANVLT

V gene: TRBV28
CDR3 protein: ASSPTQGYNEQF

V gene: TRBV11-2
CDR3 protein: ASSLAQATDEQY

V gene: TRBV7-9
CDR3 protein: ASSSAGTYYGYT

V gene: TRBV19
CDR3 protein: ASSVPGQGLAGYT

V gene: TRBV12-3/TRBV12-4
CDR3 protein: ASSFEGSQETQY

V gene: TRBV12-3/TRBV12-4
CDR3 protein: ASSGAGTVNTEAF

V gene: TRBV2
CDR3 protein: ASSEDLANSYEQY

V gene: TRBV5-1
CDR3 protein: ASSLGMNTEAF

V gene: TRBV5-8
CDR3 protein: ASNPRGHEQF

V gene: TRBV20-1
CDR3 protein: SARETANQPQH

V gene: TRBV6-5
CDR3 protein: ASSYRSTGEQF

V gene: TRBV7-3
CDR3 protein: ASSEEGIGNTEAF

V gene: TRBV7-2
CDR3 protein: ASSPQSDEQF

V gene: TRBV5-1
CDR3 protein: ASSLGVPRGELF

V gene: TRBV20-1
CDR3 protein: SARGRKDAAGELF

V gene: TRBV4-3
CDR3 protein: ASSQEGPGTYGYT

V gene: TRBV7-9
CDR3 protein: ASSLATGEETQY

V gene: TRBV4-3
CDR3 protein: ASSLGQGWDGYT

V gene: TRBV3-1
CDR3 protein: ASSQDQSNQPQH

V gene: TRBV4-2
CDR3 protein: ASSQPGTGDTQY

V gene: TRBV7-9
CDR3 protein: ASSTRGGNTEAF

V gene: TRBV4-3
CDR3 protein: ASSFGGADEKLF

V gene: TRBV7-9
CDR3 protein: ASSPRGTGANVLT

V gene: TRBV3-1
CDR3 protein: ASSGRGQTD

V gene: TRBV5-1
CDR3 protein: ASSGTGTGLNYGYT

V gene: TRBV20-1
CDR3 protein: SARDPQGSEAF

V gene: TRBV20-1
CDR3 protein: SESGAASGANVLT

V gene: TRBV19
CDR3 protein: ASRPGLAGGHTQY

V gene: TRBV10-3
CDR3 protein: AISLSSRRDQPQH

V gene: TRBV19
CDR3 protein: ATRAAASNTEAF

V gene: TRBV29-1
CDR3 protein: SVEPAGFETQY

V gene: TRBV6-5
CDR3 protein: ATLSPGGGTQY

V gene: TRBV5-1
CDR3 protein: ASRQSSYNSPLH

V gene: TRBV9
CDR3 protein: ASNTQY

V gene: TRBV14
CDR3 protein: ASSQDLIRELF

V gene: TRBV4-1
CDR3 protein: ASSQGLQTGELF

V gene: TRBV28
CDR3 protein: ASTLYRGTDTQY

V gene: TRBV10-3
CDR3 protein: AALASGTGAMGTEAF

V gene: TRBV18
CDR3 protein: ASSPETGTDTKY

V gene: TRBV7-9
CDR3 protein: ASSLGGSTEAF